This T cell receptor (beta chain) was retrieved from a study of T cell changes during pregnancy in multiple sclerosis. CDR3 length: 14 residues. V lost 1 base to trimming and J lost 4 bases, with 11 bases between them. CDR1 and CDR2 from the germline V gene are MNHEY and SMNVEV (reference sequence). Sequencing was performed with immunoSEQ multiplex PCR; in TCRdb, only in-frame clones are kept and a portion is missing. Counted here are tens of thousands of clones, over 75% occurring once; the ten biggest clones make up under 0.85%. The input for sequencing was CD4+ T cells from peripheral blood mononuclear cells, taken before pregnancy. This sequence joins TRBV27 and TRBJ2-7, with D perhaps matching TRBD1 (7 bases). The receptor comes from a female donor with multiple sclerosis, enrolled in a pregnancy study. This CDR3 reads CASSLLTGRYEQYF. The CDR3 DNA is TGTGCCAGCAGTTTATTGACAGGGAGGTACGAGCAGTACTTC.